This T cell receptor (beta chain) is drawn from a study of cytomegalovirus exposure and HLA in healthy donors (dated by TCRdb to about 2017). Turning to the overall study: In an earlier analysis of 450 to 750 of the donors, less than 350 Gb of sequence data and approximately 120 million unique TCR beta sequences from about 190 million T cells were reported. An early release covering roughly 600 HLA-typed donors comprised about 300 gigabases of sequencing data and around 80 million unique TCR sequences. Of the approximately 400 genotyped donors, approximately 80% were placed in the genetic ancestry cluster associated with self-reported Caucasian donors. The study aimed to test whether signatures of past pathogen exposure could be identified by cataloging public T cell receptors. The study used immunosequencing to profile the T cell repertoires of 670 or so subjects and linked those repertoires to cytomegalovirus serostatus. Besides the first cohort of under 700 subjects, a separate validation cohort made up of 120 different subjects was used. To predict cytomegalovirus infection status, the study brought together high-throughput TCR immunosequencing, statistical association of individual TCRs with disease status, and machine learning. To study patterns of TCR occurrence, a later analysis re-analyzed previously published TCR beta repertoires from around 700 donors and added high-resolution HLA genotyping. Rather than drawing on any new phenotypic data, the later analysis identified candidate immune exposures from TCR beta sequences and the way those sequences occurred across donors. To decide whether each TCR beta V gene segment behaved as functional or pseudogenic, an earlier analysis of approximately 600 of the donors relied on high-throughput TCR beta sequencing. Alongside the repertoire data, information on donor age, sex, ethnicity and CMV serostatus was compiled. A later genetic analysis took genome-wide SNP genotypes for about 55% of the roughly 700 donors and used that subset as a discovery cohort. All discovery cohort repertoires had been generated using a single sequencing platform. Class I and class II HLA loci were covered by the typing at four-digit resolution. Typing coverage differed by locus: A, B, C, DRB1 and DQB1 were typed in roughly 629-630 donors, DQA1 in about 550, DPA1 in 606, and DPB1 in about 450. About 5 DR-DQ haplotypes were handled as single units for association and clustering, since linkage in the cohort was strong. Across some 400 genotyped donors of the cohort, an average of about 220,000 unique TCR beta nucleotide sequences per donor were sequenced, and roughly a sixth of those sequences were non-productive. Results and caveats for the whole study, not just this receptor: The authors suggested that the approach could potentially be extended to other disease states and immunological phenotypes. Correlated functional status among segregating V segments might be attributable to linkage disequilibrium, but an unknown experimental factor could not be ruled out. Some IMGT-functional V segments, including TRBV6-2 and TRBV6-3, could not be told apart with the 87-base-pair reads, so those segments were excluded. In a later analysis, TCR association rates were found to vary across HLA loci, with the most associated TCRs seen for DRB1 alleles and the fewest for HLA-C alleles. A later analysis reported that several top co-occurrence clusters appeared linked to parvovirus B19, influenza, CMV and Epstein-Barr virus. The study listed approximately 150 TCR beta chains as associated with cytomegalovirus. A few of the identified cytomegalovirus-associated TCR beta chains were confirmed in vitro to be specific for cytomegalovirus antigens. When HLA alleles, especially DR and DQ, strongly co-occurred, attributing TCR associations to individual alleles was difficult. A further reported finding was that TCR beta sequences accurately predicted the HLA-A and HLA-B alleles for most subjects in the first cohort. Because HLA typing was missing for some donors at each locus, association tests included only the typed subset. The earlier analysis of almost 600 of the donors excluded over 15 rarely observed V segments, including chromosome 9 orphons, because counts were too low. While some public TCRs were present in many individuals, most TCR sequences turned up only very rarely across donors. Specific HLA alleles were associated with roughly 16,000 TCR beta sequences at a false discovery rate of 0.05 in a later analysis. In a later genetic analysis, fewer N-insertions in productive TCRs were reported among donors in an Asian-associated ancestry cluster than the roughly 700-donor mean. The classifier was reported to diagnose cytomegalovirus status with high specificity and sensitivity in both the original cohort and the validation cohort. In an earlier analysis of roughly 560 of the donors, most TCR beta V segments were observed in productive rearrangements about 90% or about 30% of the time, broadly matching IMGT annotations. The sequencing pipeline was judged likely to have produced a cluster of highly shared sequence variants as a technical artifact. In a later analysis, most CMV-associated TCR beta chains were found to appear HLA-restricted, with HLA associations seemingly driven largely by CMV exposure. In a later genetic analysis, a missense DCLRE1C variant was associated with V-gene and J-gene trimming of TCR beta chains, and the association was replicated in an independent cohort. The presence/absence analyses assumed that sequencing depth was roughly uniform across donors, and that assumption may not be true. Only TCR beta chains were sequenced in this cohort, and the absence of alpha or paired-chain data limited detectable features. For the cohort, immune exposure information was limited to CMV serostatus. Compared with equally common non-associated chains, HLA-associated TCR beta chains in a later analysis were more clonally expanded and had lower generation probabilities.

This clone appeared a single time. What antigen it recognizes has not been identified. Base qualities are missing; no much larger clone stands one base away. The cohort comprised around 690 healthy bone marrow donors. At the time of sampling, every cohort member was nominally healthy, though immune exposures that went unrecorded were likely present. The donor tested CMV seropositive and was one of the 289 seropositive cohort members. A peripheral blood sample was provided by each donor, and peripheral blood mononuclear cells were used for TCR beta sequencing. The Qiagen DNeasy Blood Extraction Kit was used to extract genomic DNA from the blood cell samples. In the germline V gene, CDR1 corresponds to SGHTA and CDR2 to FQGNSA. The CDR3 sequence holds 15 residues, the cysteine and phenylalanine included. Kept here is only the CDR3 DNA, which spans 45 bases and is read in frame from base 1. V loses 2 bases, J loses 4 bases, and the germline ends lie 14 bases apart.

Library preparation was by the immunoSEQ multiplex PCR assay. For the multiplex PCR, a mixture combining 60 forward primers for TCR Vbeta segments and 13 reverse primers for TCR Jbeta segments was used. Amplification of the CDR3 region of rearranged TCR beta genes was performed with a multiplex PCR assay on genomic DNA. The amplified TCR beta libraries were sequenced on the Illumina HiSeq System as 87-base-pair reads. In the paper's pipeline: In a later analysis, roughly 80 million unique TCR beta chains were counted across the approximately 640 repertoires, and around 10 million of these chains were shared by at least two donors. To remove PCR and sequencing errors, raw reads were error-corrected and collapsed into unique sequences using a nearest-neighbor algorithm that merged closely related sequences. CDR3 sequences were aligned to IMGT reference sequences to assign V, D and J gene segments. For a sequence to be retained, a match of at least six nucleotides to both a V gene segment and a J gene segment was required. A rearrangement was called productive if the CDR3 had no stop codons and remained in frame with V and J, and every other rearrangement was called non-productive. Following IMGT convention, CDR3 was defined as the stretch from the second conserved V-encoded cysteine up to the conserved J-encoded phenylalanine. In an earlier analysis of around 640 of the donors, sequences lacking an unambiguous match to a single V gene segment were excluded. An earlier analysis of a few hundred of the donors called V segments functional above 56.7% productive rearrangements and segregating when the between-donor standard deviation exceeded 5%. A statistical classification framework was built to diagnose cytomegalovirus status from the catalog of TCR beta chain sequences. In a later analysis, V and J genes were assigned by comparing TCR nucleotide sequences against IMGT/GENE-DB human TR gene sequences. Using the TCRdist pipeline, a later analysis assigned CDR3 sequences along with most-parsimonious VDJ recombination scenarios. In a later analysis, every TCR beta chain was defined by the combination of its CDR3 amino acid sequence and its V-gene family, and reads without a unique V-gene family were dropped. A later analysis removed roughly 590 highly shared, low-generation-probability nucleotide sequences to deal with suspected cross-contamination and a sequencing artifact. For each public chain, a later analysis derived a clonal expansion index from normalized ranks of inferred template counts within each repertoire. Generation probabilities in a later analysis came from a VDJ recombination model fitted to out-of-frame rearrangements, and those results were checked against IGoR. A later analysis scored TCR-TCR, TCR-HLA and TCR-CMV co-occurrence with hypergeometric tests, applying a repertoire-size bias correction to TCR pairs. False discovery rates were estimated in a later analysis by permuting HLA or CMV assignments 20 times. In a later analysis, co-occurring TCRs were grouped using DBSCAN, with TCRdist sequence similarity added in when clustering inside HLA-allele-positive subsets. Co-occurrence clustering excluded repertoires with fewer than 30,000 or more than 120,000 public chains, plus five with anomalous nucleotide sharing. TCRdb took over this immuneACCESS table, retaining in-frame rearrangements with V and J assigned. Such tables are incomplete; in checked studies, under half of the missing clones stem from an unresolved V gene, and the remainder is unexplained. V and J calls and clone size follow that table, whereas D and trimming were derived from the DNA. Counted in this sample were around 120,000 clones; 70% to 85% of them appeared once. 2.6% of the sample comes from the top ten.

The sequenced sample consisted of PBMCs. Here the chain combines TRBV7-2 and TRBJ1-2, with no D gene named confidently. This clonotype was sampled from a woman aged 55-69 years in good health and CMV-seropositive. The nucleotides are TGTGCCAGCAGCTTAATGGCCGGGAGCCTCTATGGCTACACCTTC. Translated, it reads CASSLMAGSLYGYTF. The CDR3, completed at both ends by the reference TRBV7-2 and TRBJ1-2 genes, gives the full variable domain GAGVSQSPSNKVTEKGKDVELRCDPISGHTALYWYRQSLGQGLEFLIYFQGNSAPDKSGLPSDRFSAERTGGSVSTLTIQRTQQEDSAVYLCASSLMAGSLYGYTFGSGTRLTVV.